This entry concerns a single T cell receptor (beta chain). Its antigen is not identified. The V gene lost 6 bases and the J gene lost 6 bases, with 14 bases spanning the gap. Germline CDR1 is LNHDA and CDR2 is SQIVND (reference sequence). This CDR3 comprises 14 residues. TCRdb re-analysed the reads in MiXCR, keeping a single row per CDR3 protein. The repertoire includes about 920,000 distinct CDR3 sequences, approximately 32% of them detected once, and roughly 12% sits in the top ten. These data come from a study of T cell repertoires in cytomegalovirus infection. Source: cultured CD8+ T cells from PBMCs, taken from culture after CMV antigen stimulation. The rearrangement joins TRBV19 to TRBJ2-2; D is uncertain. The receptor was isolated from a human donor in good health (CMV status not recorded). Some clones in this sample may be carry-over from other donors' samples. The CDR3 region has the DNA TGTGCCAGTAGCCCATGGGAAGATCCCGGGGAGCTGTTTTTT. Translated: CASSPWEDPGELFF.